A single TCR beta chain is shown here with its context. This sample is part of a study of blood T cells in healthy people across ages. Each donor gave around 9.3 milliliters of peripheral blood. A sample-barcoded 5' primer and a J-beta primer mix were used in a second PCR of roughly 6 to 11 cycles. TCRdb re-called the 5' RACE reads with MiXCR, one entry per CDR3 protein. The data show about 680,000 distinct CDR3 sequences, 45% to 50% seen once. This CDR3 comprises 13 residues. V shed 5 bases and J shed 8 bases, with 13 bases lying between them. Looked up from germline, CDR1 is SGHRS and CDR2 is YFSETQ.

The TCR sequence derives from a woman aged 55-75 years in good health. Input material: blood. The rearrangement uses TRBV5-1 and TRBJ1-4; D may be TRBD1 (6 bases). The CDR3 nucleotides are TGCGCCAGCAGTACGGGGGCAGGGGAAAAACTGTTTTTT. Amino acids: CASSTGAGEKLFF.